This TCR beta chain was profiled in a study of CD8 T cells in Susac syndrome. Random hexamers primed reverse transcription of about 0.45 to 1 ug RNA. One entry per CDR3 protein results from TCRdb running MiXCR on the immunoSEQ multiplex PCR reads. This sample carries tens of thousands of distinct CDR3 sequences, 85% to 95% of them seen once, and the ten largest clones take 0.35% to 0.55%. Looked up from germline, CDR1 is MDHEN and CDR2 is SYDVKM. Trimming at V came to 4 bases and at J to 7 bases, leaving 27 bases not matched to a gene. The CDR3 has 20 residues. The sequence was collected from a human donor with Susac syndrome. Sequenced material: CD8+ T cells from PBMCs. The chain combines TRBV28 with TRBJ2-7, with 8 bases fitting TRBD1. The CDR3, as DNA: TGTGCCAGCAGTTCCACCTATTGGCTTCCGGGACAGGCAACTCTAGGGGAGCAGTACTTC. This gives the protein CASSSTYWLPGQATLGEQYF.